These 6 T cell receptor beta chains were all obtained from the same sample, sequenced in a study of T cell repertoires in cytomegalovirus infection. MiXCR, applied by TCRdb to the reads, yields one record per CDR3 protein. The repertoire holds about 260,000 distinct CDR3 sequences, around 15% seen once, with about 10% in the top ten. The source material was PBMCs. These receptors all come from a human donor in good health (CMV status not recorded). Some clones in this sample may be carry-over from other donors' samples.

This clonotype has a count of ten or more. This rearrangement joins TRBV7-8 to TRBJ1-2; D uncertain. V was clipped by 1 base and J by 4 bases, with 7 bases between them. Germline CDR1 reads SGHVS; CDR2 reads FQNEAQ. CDR3 length: 13 amino acids. The CDR3 loop reads CASSLGLSYGYTF. DNA for the CDR3: TGTGCCAGCAGCTTAGGACTCTCCTATGGCTACACCTTC. The whole variable domain, remainder taken from reference TRBV7-8 and TRBJ1-2, is GAGVSQSPRYKVAKRGQDVALRCDPISGHVSLFWYQQALGQGPEFLTYFQNEAQLDKSGLPSDRFFAERPEGSVSTLKIQRTQQEDSAVYLCASSLGLSYGYTFGSGTRLTVV.

This chain links TRBV27 with TRBJ2-1; D not certain. With 4 bases removed from V and 6 bases from J, the gap between germline ends came to 7 bases. The CDR3 has 12 amino acids. CDR1 and CDR2 (germline): MNHEY, SMNVEV (reference sequence). The CDR3 coding sequence is TGTGCCAGCAGTTATGGGTTCAATGAGCAGTTCTTC. Protein sequence: CASSYGFNEQFF.

This clonotype was seen a few times. This rearrangement joins TRBV18 to TRBJ2-3; D is unresolved. Germline V lookup: CDR1 KGHSH, CDR2 LQKENI. Trimming pared 3 bases from V and 4 bases from J, leaving 8 bases between. This CDR3 comprises 13 residues. The DNA of the CDR3 is TGTGCCAGCTCACCGAATGCAGCAGATACGCAGTATTTT. It codes for CASSPNAADTQYF.

A note on this clonotype: A much larger clone is a single base away; this may be a read error. The chain couples TRBV7-2 to TRBJ2-5; D is perhaps TRBD1 or TRBD2 (5 bases each). The germline gives CDR1 SGHTA, CDR2 FQGNSA. Trimming pared 0 bases from V and 1 base from J, leaving 18 bases between. CDR3 length equals 18 residues. The CDR3 region is CASSLAYWSRGAQETQYF. The CDR3 DNA follows: TGTGCCAGCAGCTTAGCTTATTGGTCTAGAGGGGCCCAAGAGACCCAGTACTTC. Using reference TRBV7-2 and TRBJ2-5 for the parts outside the CDR3, the full variable domain is GAGVSQSPSNKVTEKGKDVELRCDPISGHTALYWYRQSLGQGLEFLIYFQGNSAPDKSGLPSDRFSAERTGGSVSTLTIQRTQQEDSAVYLCASSLAYWSRGAQETQYFGPGTRLLVL.

V usage is TRBV5-4 and J usage is TRBJ2-1; possible D gene TRBD2, 6 bases. V lost 2 bases to trimming and J lost 7 bases, with 16 bases between them. Germline V gene sequence: CDR1 SGHNT, CDR2 YYREEE (reference sequence). The CDR3 is 15 amino acids. The CDR3 DNA sequence: TGTGCCAGCAGCTTCGGGGACTGGAAGAATAATGAGCAGTTCTTC. Translating it yields CASSFGDWKNNEQFF.

This clonotype was recorded many times. The V gene is TRBV28, the J gene TRBJ2-1; 16 bases align to TRBD2. The V segment lost 6 bases and the J segment 6 bases; nucleotides outside the gene matches: 26. Germline-derived CDR1 and CDR2 are MDHEN and SYDVKM. This CDR3 is built from 23 residues. The CDR3 here is CASSEVGLAGGSLEGTEGNEQFF. The DNA of the CDR3 is TGTGCCAGCAGCGAAGTGGGACTAGCGGGAGGGTCACTGGAAGGCACCGAGGGCAATGAGCAGTTCTTC.